Each of the 25 T cell receptor beta chains below was sequenced from the same sample in a study of T cell responses to AZD1222 COVID-19 vaccine. This table comes from immunoSEQ multiplex PCR, and its TCRdb copy is limited to in-frame clones, with some not included. Here the sample spans over 110,000 clones, 75% to 90% being singletons. The source was peripheral blood, collected 28 days after the second AZD1222 dose. These receptors were collected from an adult who received the AZD1222 COVID-19 vaccine.

V and J are TRBV10-3 and TRBJ2-1; D unclear. The germline CDR1 and CDR2 sequences are ENHRY and SYGVKD. The CDR3 consists of 14 residues. Trimming removed 0 bases from V and 4 bases from J, with 7 bases in between. CDR3 amino acids: CAISESNSYNEQFF. Written as DNA, the CDR3 is TGTGCCATCAGTGAGTCGAATTCGTACAATGAGCAGTTCTTC.

This clone is a singleton in its sample. The chain couples TRBV5-1 to TRBJ2-3; 7 bases match TRBD1. Germline CDR1 reads SGHRS; CDR2 reads YFSETQ. Unmatched junction bases numbered 5, after V lost 2 bases and J lost 2 bases. The CDR3 runs to 15 residues. The CDR3 DNA sequence: TGCGCCAGCAGCTTCCCGGGACAGAACACAGATACGCAGTATTTT. Protein: CASSFPGQNTDTQYF.

This chain links TRBV27 with TRBJ1-1; D gene ambiguous. This CDR3 contains 15 residues. V was shortened by 0 bases and J by 0 bases, with 8 bases between the two germline ends. CDR1 and CDR2 from the germline V gene are MNHEY and SMNVEV (reference sequence). CDR3 sequence (DNA): TGTGCCAGCAGTTTATCAGTACAGATGAACACTGAAGCTTTCTTT. Protein sequence: CASSLSVQMNTEAFF.

This chain uses TRBV10-1 with TRBJ2-1; 9 bases are a match to TRBD2. Germline CDR1 reads WNHNN; CDR2 reads SYGVQD (reference sequence). J lost 5 bases, V lost 0 bases, and 2 bases had no gene match. The CDR3 length is 15 residues. In DNA, the CDR3 is TGCGCCAGCAGTGAGTCGTCTAGCGGGAACAATGAGCAGTTCTTC. It specifies CASSESSSGNNEQFF.

This chain links TRBV5-1 with TRBJ2-2; D is possibly TRBD2 (7 bases). CDR1 and CDR2 from the germline V gene are SGHRS and YFSETQ. This CDR3 is built from 14 residues. Trimming took 7 bases from V and 4 from J, leaving 14 bases between them. CDR3 sequence: CASRGGSTTGELFF. In nucleotides, the CDR3 is TGCGCCAGCCGCGGGGGCTCGACCACCGGGGAGCTGTTTTTT.

This chain joins TRBV9 and TRBJ1-4, with D possibly matching TRBD1 (5 bases). This CDR3 region has 16 residues. Germline assignment: CDR1 SGDLS and CDR2 YYNGEE. V lost 0 bases and J lost 1, with 10 bases in between. This CDR3 reads CASSVDQGQTNEKLFF. The CDR3 DNA follows: TGTGCCAGCAGCGTAGACCAGGGCCAAACTAATGAAAAACTGTTTTTT.

The chain uses TRBV5-5 and TRBJ1-5, with D possibly being TRBD1 (5 bases). Germline-derived CDR1 and CDR2 are SGHKS and YYEKEE (reference sequence). The V and J ends lost 0 bases and 2 bases respectively, with 12 bases between them. The CDR3 length is 16 residues. CDR3 in amino acids: CASSLGPGAGNQPQHF. DNA for the CDR3: TGTGCCAGCAGCTTGGGGCCCGGGGCTGGCAATCAGCCCCAGCATTTT.

The chain couples TRBV30 to TRBJ2-5; 11 nucleotides agree with TRBD2. The CDR3 extends over 16 amino acids. CDR1 is GTSNPN and CDR2 is SVGIG in the germline V gene (reference sequence). Trimming cost V 2 bases and J 5 bases; bases outside gene matches: 10. The CDR3 region is CAWSSLASGRFETQYF. The CDR3 DNA is TGTGCCTGGAGTTCCCTCGCTAGCGGGAGGTTTGAGACCCAGTACTTC.

This clone has a handful of counts. The J gene is TRBJ1-5, the V gene TRBV28; 11 bases line up with TRBD1. The V segment lost 3 bases and the J segment 7 bases; nucleotides outside the gene matches: 5. Germline CDR1 is MDHEN and CDR2 is SYDVKM. The CDR3 is 15 residues long. CDR3 amino acids: CASSFGTGGFQPQHF. The CDR3 DNA reads as TGTGCCAGCAGTTTCGGGACAGGGGGTTTCCAGCCCCAGCATTTT.

This chain joins TRBV5-8 and TRBJ1-4; no definite D call. V was shortened by 0 bases and J by 8 bases, with 14 bases between the two germline ends. CDR1 SGHTS and CDR2 YDEGEE come from the germline V gene. This CDR3 spans 15 amino acids. CDR3: CASSLGMAAGEKLFF. In DNA, the CDR3 is TGTGCCAGCAGCTTGGGGATGGCGGCGGGAGAAAAACTGTTTTTT.

The rearrangement links TRBV5-1 to TRBJ2-3; D not certain. The CDR3 runs 14 residues. From germline, CDR1 is SGHRS and CDR2 YFSETQ. V gave up 0 bases and J gave up 6 bases, with 11 bases separating them. CDR3 residues: CASSLGWLSDTQYF. CDR3 coding DNA: TGCGCCAGCAGCTTGGGATGGCTGTCGGATACGCAGTATTTT. Variable domain in full (rest from reference TRBV5-1 and TRBJ2-3): KAGVTQTPRYLIKTRGQQVTLSCSPISGHRSVSWYQQTPGQGLQFLFEYFSETQRNKGNFPGRFSGRQFSNSRSEMNVSTLELGDSALYLCASSLGWLSDTQYFGPGTRLTVL.

This chain uses TRBV28 with TRBJ1-2; unclear D gene. The CDR3 spans 11 residues. Looked up from germline, CDR1 is MDHEN and CDR2 is SYDVKM. With 6 bases removed from V and 7 bases from J, the gap between germline ends came to 9 bases. Here the CDR3 reads CASSGPIGYTF. CDR3 nucleotides: TGTGCCAGCAGCGGGCCGATTGGCTACACCTTC.

The rearrangement uses TRBV9 and TRBJ2-5; possibly TRBD1 for D (6 bases). Between the trimmed V and J ends, which lost 0 bases and 3 bases, there was a span of 9 bases. The V gene's germline CDR1 is SGDLS and CDR2 YYNGEE. This CDR3 has 14 residues. CDR3 region: CASSVDRVEETQYF. CDR3 coding DNA: TGTGCCAGCAGCGTAGACAGGGTGGAAGAGACCCAGTACTTC.

The chain employs TRBV2 and TRBJ1-1; TRBD1 might be the D (5 bases). This CDR3 is built from 12 residues. Trimming pared 4 bases from V and 7 bases from J, leaving 10 bases between. From germline, CDR1 is SNHLY and CDR2 FYNNEI. The CDR3, as DNA: TGTGCCAGCAGTGGACACGGGGGTGAAGCTTTCTTT. It codes for CASSGHGGEAFF.

This chain joins TRBV27 and TRBJ2-5, with 10 bases identical to TRBD2. This CDR3 comprises 17 residues. Germline lookup yields CDR1 MNHEY and CDR2 SMNVEV (reference sequence). V lost 5 bases to trimming and J lost 3 bases; unmatched junction nucleotides: 12. The chain's CDR3 is CASSPIPLAGLEETQYF. DNA of the CDR3: TGTGCCAGCAGTCCTATCCCACTAGCGGGGTTGGAAGAGACCCAGTACTTC.

This clone was counted only a few times. The rearrangement uses TRBV30 and TRBJ2-7; D remains unclear. V lost 0 bases to trimming and J lost 5 bases, with 5 bases between them. Germline assignment: CDR1 GTSNPN and CDR2 SVGIG (reference sequence). The CDR3 length is 11 residues. The CDR3 loop reads CAWSVHDEQYF. The CDR3 DNA is TGTGCCTGGAGTGTACATGACGAGCAGTACTTC.

Remarks on this clone: Within the sample, other DNA sequences also encode this same CDR3. The chain carries TRBV30 and TRBJ1-1; D uncertain. Trimming removed 0 bases at V and 1 base at J, with 3 bases between. This CDR3 is built from 12 residues. Germline CDR1 reads GTSNPN; CDR2 reads SVGIG (reference sequence). CDR3 nucleotide sequence: TGTGCCTGGAGTGTGGCGAACACTGAAGCTTTCTTT. It codes for CAWSVANTEAFF.

CDR3: CAELFFGGDSTYEQYF. The CDR3, as DNA: TGTGCCGAGCTGTTCTTTGGGGGGGATTCTACTTACGAGCAGTACTTC. The chain is built from TRBV16 and TRBJ2-7, with 7 bases identical to TRBD2. The CDR3 contains 16 residues. In germline, CDR1 is KGHSY, CDR2 FQNENV. J lost 4 bases, V lost 11 bases, and 20 bases had no gene match.

This rearrangement joins TRBV7-9 to TRBJ2-1; maybe TRBD1 (5 bases). The length of the CDR3 is 14 residues. CDR1 and CDR2 from the germline V gene are SEHNR and FQNEAQ (reference sequence). V lost 3 bases, J lost 6 bases, and 12 bases lay in between. CDR3 DNA sequence: TGTGCCAGCAGCTTTCTGGGCAGGGTCAATGAGCAGTTCTTC. It codes for CASSFLGRVNEQFF.

The rearrangement links TRBV6-1 to TRBJ2-1; D not certain. Germline V gene data show CDR1 as MNHNS and CDR2 as SASEGT. Trimming stripped 2 bases from V and 3 bases from J, with 14 bases between. The CDR3 length is 16 residues. Here the CDR3 DNA reads TGTGCCAGCAGTGAAAGACCCCTTTTGAACTACAATGAGCAGTTCTTC. Amino acids: CASSERPLLNYNEQFF.

CDR3 in DNA: TGTGCGGGGGCCCTGGTTAATCGGGAGACCCAGTACTTC. Translating gives CAGALVNRETQYF. The chain combines TRBV7-9 with TRBJ2-5; possible D gene TRBD1, 6 bases. This CDR3 is built from 13 residues. The germline CDR1 and CDR2 sequences are SEHNR and FQNEAQ (reference sequence).

The chain couples TRBV9 to TRBJ1-2, with D hard to call. The CDR3 spans 15 residues. Germline V lookup: CDR1 SGDLS, CDR2 YYNGEE. Deletions cut 0 bases from V and 0 bases from J, with 9 bases between. The CDR3 protein is CASSVAPRTNYGYTF. The CDR3 region has the DNA TGTGCCAGCAGCGTAGCTCCCAGAACTAACTATGGCTACACCTTC.

This clone is a singleton in its sample. The V and J genes are TRBV2 and TRBJ1-1; D perhaps matches TRBD1 (5 bases). V lost 2 bases and J lost 4, with 8 bases in between. Per germline, CDR1 SNHLY and CDR2 FYNNEI. The CDR3 is 13 amino acids. The DNA for the CDR3 is TGTGCCAGCAGTGAATGGGGGAGCACTGAAGCTTTCTTT. Its translation: CASSEWGSTEAFF. Drawing the rest from reference TRBV2 and TRBJ1-1, the complete variable domain is EPEVTQTPSHQVTQMGQEVILRCVPISNHLYFYWYRQILGQKVEFLVSFYNNEISEKSEIFDDQFSVERPDGSNFTLKIRSTKLEDSAMYFCASSEWGSTEAFFGQGTRLTVV.

V and J are TRBV6-5 and TRBJ2-6; no definite D call. This CDR3 is 14 amino acids long. The V end was cut by 6 bases, the J end by 4 bases, with 10 bases between. In germline, CDR1 is MNHEY, CDR2 SVGAGI. Written as DNA, the CDR3 is TGTGCCAGCAGACCGGACGGAGGGGCCAACGTCCTGACTTTC. Translating gives CASRPDGGANVLTF.

The V gene is TRBV10-2, the J gene TRBJ2-1; 9 nucleotides align to TRBD2. The V gene's germline CDR1 is WSHSY and CDR2 SAAADI. V was pared by 2 bases and J by 7 bases, with 12 bases of the junction left unmatched. The CDR3 spans 17 residues. The chain's CDR3 is CASSEPVLAGDVNEQFF. The CDR3 DNA reads TGCGCCAGCAGTGAGCCAGTTTTAGCGGGGGACGTGAATGAGCAGTTCTTC.